Detailed here is one T cell receptor (beta chain). The method was immunoSEQ multiplex PCR; TCRdb's version includes in-frame clones alone and lacks a portion of them. The sample holds roughly 150,000 clones, around 92% seen once. Trimming left V 2 bases short and J 3 bases short, with 14 bases between. The germline gives CDR1 MDHEN, CDR2 SYDVKM. This CDR3 comprises 16 residues. The sample belongs to a study of T cell responses to AZD1222 COVID-19 vaccine. This sequence joins TRBV28 and TRBJ2-1, with D hard to call. The sample here was peripheral blood, taken on day 0 of AZD1222 vaccination. This TCR was recovered from an adult in good health. The CDR3 here is CASSLAAAGDYNEQFF. The CDR3 coding sequence is TGTGCCAGCAGTTTAGCGGCGGCAGGAGACTACAATGAGCAGTTCTTC.